A selection of T cell receptor beta chains follows, all from one sample in a study of CD8 T cells in Susac syndrome. TCRdb called the immunoSEQ multiplex PCR reads again in MiXCR, with one record for every CDR3 protein. The sample holds about 300,000 distinct CDR3 sequences, 65% to 90% seen once. Sequencing was done on a sample of CD8+ T cells from PBMCs. Receptor source: a human donor with multiple sclerosis. Each CDR3 is given with its conserved first and last residue.

TRBV2	CASSAAGANSGANVLTF
TRBV25-1	CASSEGSEQYF
TRBV20-1	CSASLGLATEAFF
TRBV9	CASSVRLAGRNEQFF
TRBV11-3	CASSLGPTESHGNTQYF
TRBV23-1	CASSLLGQGEQYF
TRBV25-1	CASSELGAETQYF
TRBV9	CASSVDGTSYEQYF
TRBV27	CASSLSGSGFGYTEAFF
TRBV18	CASSPTGGADTQYF
TRBV6-2/TRBV6-3	CASRIPQREGNEQYF
TRBV25-1	CASTNYGAPGTGELFF
TRBV27	CASSSGVGSPLHF
TRBV5-1	CASSLEGRLAGAMVEQYF
TRBV19	CASSITGGYTNYGYTF
TRBV7-9	CASRPGLFNEQFF
TRBV9	CASSTDGTSGISEQFF
TRBV12-3/TRBV12-4	CASSPSGGVARRGYNEQFF
TRBV28	CASSWAGTGVPEKLFF
TRBV6-5	CASSYSGVSGTEAFF
TRBV21-1	CASSKRRRGANVLTF
TRBV9	CASSEGLYYEQYF
TRBV30	CAWSGDSTAEAFF
TRBV6-2/TRBV6-3	CASSLRSEQFF
TRBV28	CASTIGGRLTDTQYF
TRBV24-1	CATSATGQGVYNEQFF
TRBV28	CASSPSNEQFF
TRBV27	CASRAGTDNQPQHF
TRBV19	CASGLTSTDTQYF